Listed below are T cell receptor beta chains from one sample, sequenced in a study of T-cell memory formation after mild COVID-19. TCRdb independently ran MiXCR on the 5' RACE reads; one entry per CDR3 protein. Seen here are fewer than 350,000 distinct CDR3 sequences, over 11% observed once, and the top ten hold approximately 22%. Sequenced sample: PBMCs or a T cell subset sorted from them (not recorded which). All receptors derive from a man in his late teens or twenties who had mild COVID-19 (a few samples of this study predate the infection). Cell type and time point are not known. CDR3s include the opening cysteine and the closing phenylalanine or tryptophan.

>TRBV2
CASRRGEFYGYTF
>TRBV6-5
CASSLWRGELFF
>TRBV5-5
CASRPDRGGNEQYF
>TRBV5-1
CASSLISGGVVEQFF
>TRBV5-1
CASSQAGGDYEQYF
>TRBV10-3
CAISEATDTQYF
>TRBV3-1
CASSQDFGTGGLTQHF
>TRBV4-2
CASSQPQRASYEQYF
>TRBV7-9
CASSPRADNEQFF
>TRBV11-2
CASSKRVDEQFF
>TRBV7-2
CASSLGQRGGDEQFF
>TRBV27
CASSYTRKETQYF
>TRBV29-1
CSVVRGVDYGYTF
>TRBV10-2
CASRGGPQTEAFF
>TRBV5-1
CASSLALIGQGDGYTF
>TRBV5-1
CASSSGQAARNEQFF
>TRBV4-2
CASSQALPRTANSPLHF
>TRBV9
CASSVGDRGNIQYF
>TRBV5-5
CASSRDSRTNIQYF
>TRBV27
CASGGWGAGAQYF
>TRBV6-5
CASSITGTGDNYTF
>TRBV20-1
CSARGGGSPWNSPLHF
>TRBV7-2
CASSSDRDSGWRGTEAFF
>TRBV5-1
CASSPSGVGGYTF
>TRBV4-2
CASSHVLAGAYNEQFF
>TRBV7-9
CASSQVCGSPLHF
>TRBV3-1
CASRAAGSYNEQFF
>TRBV28
CASSLRIRALSVAFF
>TRBV12-3/TRBV12-4
CASSFLGSGAEAFF
>TRBV5-1
CASSLMAARHGYTF
>TRBV7-2
CASSLVLQRGGYEQFF
>TRBV5-1
CASSLQTAAADTQYF
>TRBV7-9
CASSRAPYGVEDTQYF
>TRBV15
CATSSLGGLAGAGELFF
>TRBV29-1
CSVDRLAGQSTDTQYF
>TRBV5-1
CASSFRRTAFTDTQYF
>TRBV20-1
CSASLASGGDTQYF
>TRBV5-1
CASSDWETQYF
>TRBV4-1
CASSQESRAFRHYGYTF
>TRBV12-3/TRBV12-4
CASSPFGTVNEQFF
>TRBV4-1
CASSQGTTYEQYF
>TRBV6-2/TRBV6-3
CASSYYPSGLTYNEQFF
>TRBV7-2
CASSSGPPGDTQYF
>TRBV5-1
CASSITGSPGANVLTF
>TRBV6-5
CASKFGPYEETQYF
>TRBV7-7
CASSPGGLAGEETQYF
>TRBV4-2
CASSQAPALGEQYF
>TRBV12-3/TRBV12-4
CASSQQENTEAFF
>TRBV5-1
CASSSDIHYGYTF
>TRBV6-5
CASRMGGTEAFF
>TRBV29-1
CSGSEAQDTQYF
>TRBV10-3
CAISDSGGGDTQYF